Shown below are 15 T cell receptor beta chains from a single sample sequenced in a study of T cell repertoires in cytomegalovirus infection. TCRdb itself ran the reads through MiXCR, one entry per CDR3 protein. The data show about 76,000 distinct CDR3 sequences, 3.7% seen once. What was sequenced was PBMCs. Receptor source: a human donor in good health (CMV status not recorded). Some clones in this sample may be carry-over from other donors' samples.

This clonotype was seen many times. The chain carries TRBV2 and TRBJ1-5; 9 positions match TRBD1. Germline CDR1 and CDR2: SNHLY and FYNNEI. The CDR3 totals 18 residues. V shed 6 bases, J shed 1 base, and the junction held 13 bases outside the gene matches. The CDR3 loop reads CASRPGTGKAKSNQPQHF. In nucleotides, the CDR3 is TGTGCCAGCAGGCCCGGGACAGGGAAAGCTAAGAGCAATCAGCCCCAGCATTTT.

This clonotype was observed at least ten times. The chain employs TRBV18 and TRBJ2-3; D uncertain. The V gene lost 3 bases and the J gene lost 1 base, with 11 bases spanning the gap. The CDR3 contains 15 residues. Germline V CDR1 and CDR2: KGHSH, LQKENI. CDR3 nucleotides: TGTGCCAGCTCACCTAGGGTCGGAGGCACAGATACGCAGTATTTT. Protein sequence: CASSPRVGGTDTQYF.

This clonotype was found many times. V and J are TRBV4-3 and TRBJ1-1; D not resolved. V dropped 1 base and J dropped 10 bases, with 22 bases sitting between them. Per the germline V gene, CDR1 is LGHNA and CDR2 is YSLEER. The CDR3 spans 16 residues. CDR3 sequence (DNA): TGCGCCAGCAGCCAAGGATATGACGGCATTCTCGGGTCAGCTTTCTTT. Residues: CASSQGYDGILGSAFF.

This clonotype was counted many times. The rearrangement links TRBV5-1 to TRBJ1-1; a possible D gene is TRBD1 (5 bases). Looked up from germline, CDR1 is SGHRS and CDR2 is YFSETQ. CDR3 size: 14 residues. The V end was cut by 3 bases, the J end by 0 bases, with 9 bases between. Here the CDR3 reads CASSYRGLNTEAFF. The CDR3 DNA reads TGCGCCAGCAGCTACCGGGGGTTGAACACTGAAGCTTTCTTT.

This clonotype was counted ten times or more. The genes are TRBV6-5 and TRBJ1-1; D is unresolved. Per the germline V gene, CDR1 is MNHEY and CDR2 is SVGAGI. Trimming removed 1 base from V and 5 bases from J, with 8 bases in between. The CDR3 has 13 amino acids. Written as DNA, the CDR3 is TGTGCCAGCAGTTACTATGCCGGGACTGAAGCTTTCTTT. As protein: CASSYYAGTEAFF.

This clonotype was counted many times. The V gene is TRBV9, the J gene TRBJ2-3, with a weak D call TRBD2 (6 bases). CDR3 length equals 16 residues. V lost 6 bases and J lost 0, with 17 bases in between. Germline CDR1 is SGDLS and CDR2 is YYNGEE. Here the CDR3 reads CASTDIQSGSTDTQYF. The CDR3, as DNA: TGTGCCAGCACCGACATTCAAAGCGGGAGCACAGATACGCAGTATTTT.

Many counts were recorded for this clonotype. V usage is TRBV7-9 and J usage is TRBJ1-1; D is ambiguous. In germline, CDR1 is SEHNR, CDR2 FQNEAQ (reference sequence). The CDR3 is 13 residues long. V lost 2 bases and J 1 base, leaving 5 bases between the germline ends. The CDR3 reads CASSLIRNTEAFF. In DNA, the CDR3 is TGTGCCAGCAGCTTAATCCGGAACACTGAAGCTTTCTTT.

This clonotype was seen many times. The genes are TRBV20-1 and TRBJ1-6; the match to TRBD1 covers 9 bases. J was trimmed by 7 bases and V by 4 bases; bases with no gene match: 8. The CDR3 is made up of 15 amino acids. The germline V gene has CDR1 DFQATT and CDR2 SNEGSKA (reference sequence). CDR3 coding DNA: TGCAGTGCTATAGCCGGGGGGACAGGGAATTCACCCCTCCACTTT. Protein product: CSAIAGGTGNSPLHF.

There are many counts of this clonotype. This chain connects TRBV12-3 or TRBV12-4 to TRBJ1-1; 7 bases are shared with TRBD1. The V and J ends lost 5 bases and 0 bases, in that order; junction bases with no gene match: 6. The CDR3 spans 15 residues. CDR3 sequence: CASSPRTGVNTEAFF. The CDR3 DNA follows: TGTGCCAGCAGTCCCCGGACAGGAGTGAACACTGAAGCTTTCTTT.

This clonotype was detected ten times or more. The chain carries TRBV7-2 and TRBJ2-7; D unclear. The CDR3 spans 14 residues. Between the trimmed V and J ends, which lost 1 base and 0 bases, there was a span of 7 bases. CDR1 SGHTA and CDR2 FQGNSA come from the germline V gene. The CDR3 reads CASSLGSVSYEQYF. The CDR3 DNA reads TGTGCCAGCAGCTTAGGTTCGGTCTCCTACGAGCAGTACTTC.

This clonotype was seen at least ten times. This chain joins TRBV2 and TRBJ1-6, with TRBD1 as a possible D gene (5 bases). The CDR3 is 14 amino acids. V was pared by 6 bases and J by 7 bases, with 13 bases between. Germline lookup yields CDR1 SNHLY and CDR2 FYNNEI. CDR3 residues: CASRELTANSPLHF. The CDR3 nucleotides read TGTGCCAGCAGAGAACTGACAGCCAATTCACCCCTCCACTTT.

This clonotype was recorded many times. This CDR3 reads CASSYAQGATEAFF. CDR3 coding DNA: TGTGCCAGCAGTTACGCCCAGGGAGCCACTGAAGCTTTCTTT. The chain carries TRBV6-5 and TRBJ1-1, with D possibly matching TRBD1 (5 bases). Trimming shortened V by 2 bases and J by 4 bases, and 11 bases separated the two germline ends. Per the germline V gene, CDR1 is MNHEY and CDR2 is SVGAGI. The CDR3 is made up of 14 amino acids.

This clonotype occurred many times. The chain has TRBV2 and TRBJ2-1; D unresolved. The germline V gene has CDR1 SNHLY and CDR2 FYNNEI. V was trimmed by 7 bases and J by 5 bases, leaving 6 bases between them. CDR3 length equals 11 residues. In DNA form, the CDR3 reads TGTGCCAGCAAATACCACAATGAGCAGTTCTTC. Translation: CASKYHNEQFF.

This clonotype was recorded many times. The rearrangement joins TRBV12-3 or TRBV12-4 to TRBJ1-5; D not certain. V lost 5 bases to trimming and J lost 4 bases, with 9 bases between them. CDR3 size: 13 residues. The CDR3, as DNA: TGTGCCAGCAGTCCAACTGGGAATCAGCCCCAGCATTTT. It yields the protein CASSPTGNQPQHF.

This clonotype has a count of ten or more. The rearrangement joins TRBV9 to TRBJ2-7, with D perhaps matching TRBD1 or TRBD2 (7 bases each). CDR1 is SGDLS and CDR2 is YYNGEE in the germline V gene. The germline V and J ends were trimmed by 1 base and 3 bases, with 20 bases remaining between them. This CDR3 contains 17 residues. In DNA form, the CDR3 reads TGTGCCAGCAGCGTAACCCCAGGGGGGGGGCTGAGCTACGAGCAGTACTTC. Translated, it gives CASSVTPGGGLSYEQYF.